One sample yielded the 18 T cell receptor beta chains listed below, sequenced in a study of response to subunit inactivated influenza vaccine. MiXCR was run by TCRdb on the RT-PCR reads, yielding one entry per CDR3 protein. This sample has more than 200,000 distinct CDR3 sequences, with roughly an eighth found just once. Here the sequenced sample was non-naive T cells sorted from PBMCs, taken less than 15 days before vaccination. All receptors come from a man in his fifties or sixties who received an inactivated influenza vaccine.

The gene calls are TRBV7-9 and TRBJ1-6; D call uncertain. With 11 bases removed from V and 7 bases from J, the gap between germline ends came to 15 bases. Germline lookup yields CDR1 SEHNR and CDR2 FQNEAQ (reference sequence). This CDR3 comprises 13 residues. CDR3 sequence: CASTGIMNSPLHF. CDR3 nucleotides: TGTGCCTCGACGGGAATAATGAATTCACCCCTCCACTTT.

The V call is TRBV5-1, the J call TRBJ1-1; the match to TRBD1 covers 10 bases. Germline trimming cut 4 bases from V and 7 bases from J; bases unmatched to any gene: 7. The CDR3 length is 14 residues. CDR1 and CDR2 (germline): SGHRS, YFSETQ. CDR3 protein: CASSTLGQGDEAFF. CDR3 bases: TGCGCCAGCAGCACCCTAGGACAGGGGGATGAAGCTTTCTTT.

This rearrangement joins TRBV7-3 to TRBJ1-1, with D unclear. The V end was cut by 8 bases, the J end by 1 base, with 8 bases between. CDR3 length: 12 amino acids. Per the germline V gene, CDR1 is SGHTA and CDR2 is FQGTGA. Written as DNA, the CDR3 is TGTGCCAGCGGCAAGGGGAACACTGAAGCTTTCTTT. Its translation: CASGKGNTEAFF.

This clonotype was observed a few times. This chain joins TRBV20-1 and TRBJ2-1; the match to TRBD2 covers 13 bases. J lost 15 bases, V lost 5 bases, and 16 bases had no gene match. CDR1 and CDR2 from the germline V gene are DFQATT and SNEGSKA (reference sequence). CDR3 length equals 15 residues. This CDR3 reads CSAPDTSGRGPPPFF. CDR3 DNA sequence: TGCAGTGCTCCAGATACTAGCGGGAGGGGGCCGCCCCCGTTCTTC.

This clonotype was counted only a few times. CDR3 nucleotide sequence: TGTGCCACCAGCAGAGACAGGAACAATGAGCAGTTCTTC. This codes for CATSRDRNNEQFF. The chain uses TRBV15 and TRBJ2-1; D not certain. Trimming left V 0 bases short and J 5 bases short, with 5 bases between. The CDR3 covers 13 residues. Germline V CDR1 and CDR2: LNHNV, YYDKDF (reference sequence).

This clonotype occurred a few times. This chain links TRBV18 with TRBJ2-4; D is possibly TRBD1 (6 bases). Germline V gene data show CDR1 as KGHSH and CDR2 as LQKENI. CDR3 length: 15 amino acids. V was trimmed by 4 bases and J by 2 bases, leaving 12 bases between them. DNA for the CDR3: TGTGCCAGCTCACTGGGGGCGCTAACCAAAAACATTCAGTACTTC. Its protein is CASSLGALTKNIQYF.

As regards this clonotype: Since a much larger clone is just one base distant, this may be a read error. The V and J genes are TRBV29-1 and TRBJ2-5, with 11 bases matching TRBD2. Unmatched junction bases numbered 5, after V lost 4 bases and J lost 1 base. The germline gives CDR1 SQVTM, CDR2 ANQGSEA. This CDR3 has 15 residues. The chain's CDR3 is CSVGTSGRIQETQYF. CDR3 sequence (DNA): TGCAGCGTTGGGACTAGCGGGCGGATCCAAGAGACCCAGTACTTC.

This clonotype appeared a few times. V and J are TRBV9 and TRBJ2-1, with TRBD2 matching over 10 bases. The germline V gene encodes CDR1 SGDLS and CDR2 YYNGEE. The trim removed 0 bases at V and 5 bases at J, leaving 8 bases unmatched. The CDR3 is 17 amino acids. The CDR3 coding sequence is TGTGCCAGCAGCGTAGAAGCGGGGGGGCGGGCTGACAATGAGCAGTTCTTC. It specifies CASSVEAGGRADNEQFF.

The rearrangement joins TRBV20-1 to TRBJ2-3, with TRBD2 identical over 10 bases. The V and J ends lost 5 bases and 7 bases, in that order; junction bases with no gene match: 12. CDR1 DFQATT and CDR2 SNEGSKA come from the germline V gene (reference sequence). This CDR3 region has 15 residues. In nucleotides, the CDR3 is TGCAGTGCTCGCCCTAGCGGGAGAGACGGTTATACGCAGTATTTT. Amino acid sequence: CSARPSGRDGYTQYF.

This clonotype showed up just a few times. The chain has TRBV2 and TRBJ2-7, with 7 bases matching TRBD2. V lost 7 bases and J lost 3; bases outside the gene matches: 3. CDR1 is SNHLY and CDR2 is FYNNEI in the germline V gene. The CDR3 is 12 amino acids. This CDR3 reads CASIGEGYEQYF. CDR3 nucleotides: TGTGCCAGCATAGGGGAGGGCTACGAGCAGTACTTC.

This clonotype was observed a handful of times. The chain uses TRBV7-9 and TRBJ2-2; D may be TRBD2 (5 bases). Germline CDR1 is SEHNR and CDR2 is FQNEAQ (reference sequence). V was pared by 1 base and J by 8 bases, with 11 bases between. There are 14 residues in the CDR3. For the CDR3, the DNA is TGTGCCAGCAGCTTAGACCTAGCAGCAGGGGAGCTGTTTTTT. It codes for CASSLDLAAGELFF.

This clonotype was counted between two and nine times. V and J are TRBV7-2 and TRBJ1-5; 9 bases are a match to TRBD1. Germline trimming cut 5 bases from V and 10 bases from J; bases unmatched to any gene: 6. The CDR3 extends over 13 amino acids. Germline lookup yields CDR1 SGHTA and CDR2 FQGNSA. CDR3 in amino acids: CASSVGGQGPQHF. The DNA of the CDR3 is TGTGCCAGCAGCGTGGGGGGACAGGGTCCCCAGCATTTT.

This clonotype was detected many times. The chain couples TRBV4-3 to TRBJ2-2, with 7 bases that match TRBD2. Trimming took 0 bases from V and 4 from J; bases not matched to a gene: 5. CDR3 length equals 16 residues. Germline CDR1 and CDR2: LGHNA and YSLEER. The CDR3: CASSQEGGRATGELFF. The CDR3 bases are TGCGCCAGCAGCCAAGAAGGCGGGAGAGCCACCGGGGAGCTGTTTTTT.

The gene calls are TRBV29-1 and TRBJ2-1, with D possibly being TRBD2 (6 bases). This CDR3 is 13 amino acids long. CDR1 is SQVTM, CDR2 ANQGSEA, per germline. V shed 6 bases and J shed 7 bases, with 16 bases lying between them. The CDR3 bases are TGCAGCGTGCGGGGACGGATCTATAATGAGCAGTTCTTC. Translating gives CSVRGRIYNEQFF.

V gene TRBV2 combines with J gene TRBJ2-6; TRBD2 is a possible D gene (5 bases). The CDR3 length is 15 residues. V lost 2 bases and J 2 bases, leaving 7 bases between the germline ends. Germline CDR1 is SNHLY and CDR2 is FYNNEI. CDR3 in amino acids: CASSERGTGANVLTF. The CDR3 DNA follows: TGTGCCAGCAGTGAAAGAGGGACTGGGGCCAACGTCCTGACTTTC.

The V and J genes are TRBV10-3 and TRBJ2-1; possible D gene TRBD2, 5 bases. Germline V gives CDR1 ENHRY, CDR2 SYGVKD. CDR3 size: 15 residues. V was clipped by 0 bases and J by 9 bases, with 15 bases between them. The CDR3 DNA is TGTGCCATCAGTGAGTCGGTAGCAGGAGGCAGTGAGCAGTTCTTC. Translating it yields CAISESVAGGSEQFF.

This clonotype has ten or more counts. The chain carries TRBV6-6 and TRBJ1-4, with TRBD1 as a possible D gene (6 bases). Germline values: CDR1 MNHNY, CDR2 SVGAGI (reference sequence). This CDR3 comprises 13 residues. Trimming removed 6 bases from V and 7 bases from J, with 12 bases in between. The CDR3 DNA is TGTGCCAGCAGAGACGACAGGTCTGAAAAACTGTTTTTT. This translates into CASRDDRSEKLFF.

This clonotype was found many times. The CDR3 loop reads CASSPVAGAVYEQYF. Written as DNA, the CDR3 is TGCGCCAGCAGCCCAGTAGCGGGAGCCGTATACGAGCAGTACTTC. The chain combines TRBV5-1 with TRBJ2-7; 9 nucleotides align to TRBD2. V gave up 4 bases and J gave up 4 bases; unmatched junction bases: 9. The germline CDR1 and CDR2 sequences are SGHRS and YFSETQ. CDR3 size: 15 residues.